Listed below are T cell receptor beta chains from one sample, sequenced in a study of blood T cell repertoires in COVID-19. TCRdb's table, derived via immunoSEQ multiplex PCR, lists solely in-frame clones and lacks some. In the table there are some 99,000 clones, around 90% of which are singletons. The sample taken for sequencing was peripheral blood. Receptors were obtained from a man in his 70s with acute or convalescent COVID-19. Both conserved end residues are part of each CDR3. A D gene is named only where the DNA matches it firmly. Size tells how often a clone was seen (once, few, many) or the class of an expanded clone, and some rows leave it out.

v_call: TRBV5-1; clone_size: once; j_call: TRBJ1-4; d_call: -; cdr3_nt: TGCGCCAGCAGCTTAGGGAGAGGCCTCGTGGAAGAAAAACTGTTTTTT; cdr3_aa: CASSLGRGLVEEKLFF
v_call: TRBV7-8; clone_size: -; j_call: TRBJ2-4; d_call: TRBD2; cdr3_nt: TGTGCCAGCAGCGCGCGGGGGGGCCGGAACATTCAGTACTTC; cdr3_aa: CASSARGGRNIQYF
v_call: TRBV5-1; clone_size: -; j_call: TRBJ1-3; d_call: -; cdr3_nt: TGCGCCAGCAGCAGCCTCGACGGGAGCTCTGGAAACACCATATATTTT; cdr3_aa: CASSSLDGSSGNTIYF
v_call: TRBV7-9; clone_size: -; j_call: TRBJ1-1; d_call: TRBD1; cdr3_nt: TGTGCCAGCACCCGAATGGACAGGGGGCATGAGAACACTGAAGCTTTCTTT; cdr3_aa: CASTRMDRGHENTEAFF
v_call: TRBV7-6; clone_size: -; j_call: TRBJ1-3; d_call: TRBD1; cdr3_nt: TGTGCCAGCAGCTTTGGGGACAGCAACTCTGGAAACACCATATATTTT; cdr3_aa: CASSFGDSNSGNTIYF
v_call: TRBV28; clone_size: few; j_call: TRBJ2-7; d_call: -; cdr3_nt: TGTGCCAGCAGAGCCAATACTCTCCTCGGTAGGAACCGACTAGGGGAGCAGTACTTC; cdr3_aa: CASRANTLLGRNRLGEQYF
v_call: TRBV2; clone_size: -; j_call: TRBJ2-7; d_call: -; cdr3_nt: TGTGCCAGCAGTCCGAACAGGCAGTTGGGCTACGAGCAGTACTTC; cdr3_aa: CASSPNRQLGYEQYF
v_call: TRBV11-3; clone_size: -; j_call: TRBJ2-1; d_call: TRBD2; cdr3_nt: TGTGCCAGCAGCCCGGCGGGACTAGCGGGATACAATGAGCAGTTCTTC; cdr3_aa: CASSPAGLAGYNEQFF
v_call: TRBV9; clone_size: -; j_call: TRBJ2-3; d_call: TRBD2; cdr3_nt: TGTGCCAGCAGCCCCGGACCCAGCGGGGGGATAGATACGCAGTATTTT; cdr3_aa: CASSPGPSGGIDTQYF
v_call: TRBV19; clone_size: -; j_call: TRBJ1-5; d_call: -; cdr3_nt: TGTGCCAGTAGTACCCCCGGGGGGCAGGGGAACCAGCATTTT; cdr3_aa: CASSTPGGQGNQHF
v_call: TRBV11-2; clone_size: -; j_call: TRBJ1-6; d_call: TRBD1; cdr3_nt: TGTGCCAGCAGCGGATCGACAGGGGGAAATTCACCCCTCCACTTT; cdr3_aa: CASSGSTGGNSPLHF
v_call: TRBV27; clone_size: once; j_call: TRBJ1-5; d_call: -; cdr3_nt: TGTGCCAGCAGTTTATCGAGGCAGAACAATCAGCCCCAGCATTTT; cdr3_aa: CASSLSRQNNQPQHF
v_call: TRBV9; clone_size: -; j_call: TRBJ2-5; d_call: TRBD1; cdr3_nt: TGTGCCAGCAGCGGCCGGGACAGCCAAGAGACCCAGTACTTC; cdr3_aa: CASSGRDSQETQYF
v_call: TRBV2; clone_size: -; j_call: TRBJ1-5; d_call: -; cdr3_nt: TGTGCCAGCAGTCTTAGCAATCAGCCCCAGCATTTT; cdr3_aa: CASSLSNQPQHF
v_call: TRBV27; clone_size: -; j_call: TRBJ2-2; d_call: -; cdr3_nt: TGTGCCAGCAGTTCTAGCTCCCCGAACACCGGGGAGCTGTTTTTT; cdr3_aa: CASSSSSPNTGELFF
v_call: TRBV19; clone_size: -; j_call: TRBJ1-2; d_call: -; cdr3_nt: TGTGCCAGTAAAACGGGTGCTAACTATGGCTACACCTTC; cdr3_aa: CASKTGANYGYTF
v_call: TRBV5-8; clone_size: -; j_call: TRBJ2-2; d_call: -; cdr3_nt: TGTGCCAGCAGACCTCCGGGACACCTGAACACCGGGGAGCTGTTTTTT; cdr3_aa: CASRPPGHLNTGELFF
v_call: TRBV12-3/TRBV12-4; clone_size: -; j_call: TRBJ1-1; d_call: TRBD1; cdr3_nt: TGTGCCAGCAGTAGCTCGGGACAGGAAGCTTTCTTT; cdr3_aa: CASSSSGQEAFF
v_call: TRBV11-3; clone_size: -; j_call: TRBJ2-7; d_call: -; cdr3_nt: TGTGCCAGCAGCTTAGGGCCCTCGTCCTACGAGCAGTACTTC; cdr3_aa: CASSLGPSSYEQYF
v_call: TRBV11-2; clone_size: once; j_call: TRBJ1-4; d_call: TRBD1; cdr3_nt: TGTGCCAGCAGCTCTACTCGGACAGGGGTGAATGAAAAACTGTTTTTT; cdr3_aa: CASSSTRTGVNEKLFF
v_call: TRBV10-3; clone_size: -; j_call: TRBJ2-7; d_call: TRBD1; cdr3_nt: TGTGCCATCAGTCAGGGGGACGAGCAGTACTTC; cdr3_aa: CAISQGDEQYF
v_call: TRBV19; clone_size: -; j_call: TRBJ1-4; d_call: -; cdr3_nt: TGTGCCAGTAGTATGCCTGTCGTCGGAAAACTGTTTTTT; cdr3_aa: CASSMPVVGKLFF
v_call: TRBV2; clone_size: few; j_call: TRBJ1-1; d_call: -; cdr3_nt: TGTGCCAGCAGTGAGGGGGCGAGCACTGAAGCTTTCTTT; cdr3_aa: CASSEGASTEAFF
v_call: TRBV5-6; clone_size: -; j_call: TRBJ1-1; d_call: TRBD1; cdr3_nt: TGTGCCAGCAGCCCGGACAGGGTCACTGAAGCTTTCTTT; cdr3_aa: CASSPDRVTEAFF
v_call: TRBV28; clone_size: -; j_call: TRBJ2-6; d_call: TRBD1; cdr3_nt: TGTGCCATCCCGGCGGACAGGGCAACTGGGGCCAACGTCCTGACTTTC; cdr3_aa: CAIPADRATGANVLTF
v_call: TRBV5-1; clone_size: once; j_call: TRBJ2-2; d_call: -; cdr3_nt: TGCGCCAGCAGCTTATACAGGAGCGCGAACACCGGGGAGCTGTTTTTT; cdr3_aa: CASSLYRSANTGELFF
v_call: TRBV28; clone_size: once; j_call: TRBJ1-5; d_call: TRBD1; cdr3_nt: TGTGCCAGCAGTCCCGGGACAGGGCATCAGCCCCAGCATTTT; cdr3_aa: CASSPGTGHQPQHF
v_call: TRBV19; clone_size: -; j_call: TRBJ1-3; d_call: -; cdr3_nt: TGTGCCACCCTCCCGACAGGAACTGGAAACACCATATATTTT; cdr3_aa: CATLPTGTGNTIYF
v_call: TRBV7-3; clone_size: -; j_call: TRBJ2-5; d_call: -; cdr3_nt: TGTGCCAGCAGCGCAACGAGGGGGGAGACCCAGTACTTC; cdr3_aa: CASSATRGETQYF
v_call: TRBV6-5; clone_size: -; j_call: TRBJ1-6; d_call: TRBD1; cdr3_nt: TGTGCCAGCAGTTACGCGGACAGGGGGTATTCACCCCTCCACTTT; cdr3_aa: CASSYADRGYSPLHF
v_call: TRBV9; clone_size: -; j_call: TRBJ1-4; d_call: TRBD1; cdr3_nt: TGTGCCAGCAGCGTAAGACAGGGGACTAATGAAAAACTGTTTTTT; cdr3_aa: CASSVRQGTNEKLFF
v_call: TRBV10-3; clone_size: -; j_call: TRBJ1-1; d_call: -; cdr3_nt: TGTGCCATCAGTGACCCGGGGAGGGGAGCGTTGAACACTGAAGCTTTCTTT; cdr3_aa: CAISDPGRGALNTEAFF
v_call: TRBV19; clone_size: -; j_call: TRBJ1-4; d_call: TRBD1; cdr3_nt: TGTGCCAGTAGTACTAGGACAGGGGGTGAAAAACTGTTTTTT; cdr3_aa: CASSTRTGGEKLFF
v_call: TRBV6-6; clone_size: -; j_call: TRBJ1-2; d_call: TRBD1; cdr3_nt: TGTGCCAGCACCGTCCTTAGTCCCGGGACAGGGGTCGGCTACACCTTC; cdr3_aa: CASTVLSPGTGVGYTF
v_call: TRBV10-2; clone_size: -; j_call: TRBJ2-1; d_call: -; cdr3_nt: TGCGCCAGCAGTGAGGCCTTTGGGCCTCGCAATGAGCAGTTCTTC; cdr3_aa: CASSEAFGPRNEQFF
v_call: TRBV3-1/TRBV3-2; clone_size: once; j_call: TRBJ1-6; d_call: -; cdr3_nt: TGTGCCAGCAGCCAAGCCGGGCAGGGGAATTCACCCCTCCACTTT; cdr3_aa: CASSQAGQGNSPLHF
v_call: TRBV7-2; clone_size: -; j_call: TRBJ2-3; d_call: -; cdr3_nt: TGTGCCAGCAGCTTTTCGCTAGAGTTGCTGTATTTT; cdr3_aa: CASSFSLELLYF
v_call: TRBV30; clone_size: once; j_call: TRBJ1-5; d_call: TRBD1; cdr3_nt: TGTGCCTGGAGTGGTACAGGGGGTGCTAAGCCCCAGCATTTT; cdr3_aa: CAWSGTGGAKPQHF
v_call: TRBV28; clone_size: -; j_call: TRBJ2-7; d_call: TRBD1; cdr3_nt: TGTGCCAGCAGTTTATTGCAGGGGGCGGGGGAGCAGTACTTC; cdr3_aa: CASSLLQGAGEQYF